Following are 25 T cell receptor beta chains from one sample sequenced in a study of T cells in Graves' hyperthyroidism and ophthalmopathy. TCR beta CDR3 region amplification was performed from RNA transcripts. In the first-round RT-PCR of the TCR CDR3, the HTBI primer set was used. Via MiXCR, TCRdb re-called the multiplex PCR reads, giving one row per CDR3 protein. The sample carries 330,000 or so distinct CDR3 sequences, approximately 18% recorded once. The specimen sequenced was blood. The receptor source for this set is a woman between 40 and 55 years old with Graves' ophthalmopathy.

This chain connects TRBV7-2 to TRBJ1-2; possibly TRBD1 for D (6 bases). V lost 3 bases and J 6 bases, leaving 14 bases between the germline ends. This CDR3 has 14 amino acids. Per germline, CDR1 SGHTA and CDR2 FQGNSA. The CDR3 coding sequence is TGTGCCAGCAGCTTTACAGGGTTAGGAGATGGCTACACCTTC. Residues: CASSFTGLGDGYTF.

This clonotype appeared many times. V and J are TRBV19 and TRBJ1-1, with D perhaps matching TRBD1 (5 bases). Trimming pared 4 bases from V and 0 bases from J, leaving 9 bases between. CDR3 size: 14 residues. Germline V CDR1 and CDR2: LNHDA, SQIVND (reference sequence). The CDR3 nucleotides are TGTGCCAGTAGTAAACAGGTTATGAACACTGAAGCTTTCTTT. Its translation: CASSKQVMNTEAFF.

This clonotype was detected ten times or more. V gene TRBV20-1 combines with J gene TRBJ2-5; no clear D gene. The CDR3 runs to 13 residues. Germline CDR1 reads DFQATT; CDR2 reads SNEGSKA (reference sequence). The V and J ends lost 3 bases and 5 bases respectively, with 13 bases between them. The CDR3: CSASNPAWETQYF. The CDR3 coding sequence is TGCAGTGCTAGTAATCCAGCCTGGGAGACCCAGTACTTC.

This clonotype was picked up many times. The gene calls are TRBV14 and TRBJ2-7; TRBD1 matches at 8 bases. V shed 4 bases and J 3 bases; nucleotides not matched to a gene: 8. Germline CDR1 and CDR2: SGHDN and FVKESK. The CDR3 extends over 15 amino acids. The CDR3 DNA sequence: TGTGCCAGCAGCCGGAGGGACAGGAAGTACTACGAGCAGTACTTC. Its translation is CASSRRDRKYYEQYF.

This clonotype was counted ten times or more. The chain employs TRBV9 and TRBJ2-3, with TRBD1 as a possible D gene (6 bases). CDR1 SGDLS and CDR2 YYNGEE come from the germline V gene. Trimming cost V 4 bases and J 3 bases, with 18 bases left between them. The CDR3 is made up of 16 amino acids. Written as DNA, the CDR3 is TGTGCCAGCAGCCACCAGACAGGAGGTTGGACAGATACGCAGTATTTT. Encoded protein: CASSHQTGGWTDTQYF.

The chain has TRBV18 and TRBJ1-1, with D unresolved. The germline V gene has CDR1 KGHSH and CDR2 LQKENI. CDR3 length: 12 residues. V lost 5 bases and J lost 0, with 4 bases in between. CDR3 loop: CASSKMNTEAFF. CDR3 DNA sequence: TGTGCCAGCTCAAAGATGAACACTGAAGCTTTCTTT.

Ten or more counts support this clonotype. This rearrangement joins TRBV7-2 to TRBJ2-7; 11 positions match TRBD2. Germline CDR1 and CDR2: SGHTA and FQGNSA. V lost 5 bases, J lost 7 bases, and 7 bases stayed unmatched. The length of the CDR3 is 14 residues. The CDR3 is CASSLTSGRHEQYF. The CDR3 DNA is TGTGCCAGCAGCCTTACTAGCGGGAGACATGAGCAGTACTTC. Full variable domain (remainder filled in from reference TRBV7-2 and TRBJ2-7): GAGVSQSPSNKVTEKGKDVELRCDPISGHTALYWYRQSLGQGLEFLIYFQGNSAPDKSGLPSDRFSAERTGGSVSTLTIQRTQQEDSAVYLCASSLTSGRHEQYFGPGTRLTVT.

As concerns this clonotype: Sequence at one end of the junction differs from germline and may be a read error. The V call is TRBV30, the J call TRBJ2-7; D remains ambiguous. This CDR3 spans 11 amino acids. The germline V gene has CDR1 GTSNPN and CDR2 SVGIG (reference sequence). CDR3 amino acids: CAWSGSYEQHF. The CDR3 nucleotides are TGTGCCTGGAGTGGGTCCTACGAGCAGCACTTC. Complete variable domain (other parts from reference TRBV30 and TRBJ2-7): SQTIHQWPATLVQPVGSPLSLECTVEGTSNPNLYWYRQAAGRGLQLLFYSVGIGQISSEVPQNLSASRPQDRQFILSSKKLLLSDSGFYLCAWSGSYEQHFGPGTRLTVT.

This clonotype was detected many times. The chain combines TRBV29-1 with TRBJ1-2; D might be TRBD1 (6 bases). V was shortened by 8 bases and J by 6 bases, with 16 bases between the two germline ends. The CDR3 loop spans 12 amino acids. CDR1 SQVTM and CDR2 ANQGSEA come from the germline V gene. The CDR3 sequence is CSSQGQLDGYTF. The CDR3 nucleotides are TGCAGCTCCCAGGGACAACTGGATGGCTACACCTTC.

At least ten counts were recorded for this clonotype. The V and J genes are TRBV12-3 or TRBV12-4 and TRBJ1-5; D gene unclear. The CDR3 sequence is 13 residues long. V lost 3 bases and J lost 5, with 8 bases in between. The CDR3 DNA reads TGTGCCAGCAGTTTGAAGGTCGATCAGCCCCAGCATTTT. It is translated as CASSLKVDQPQHF.

At least ten counts were recorded for this clonotype. CDR3 loop: CASSGGSTDTQYF. The CDR3 nucleotides read TGTGCCAGCAGTGGGGGCAGCACAGATACGCAGTATTTT. The chain recombines TRBV6-4 with TRBJ2-3, with D perhaps TRBD1 (5 bases). CDR3 size: 13 residues. With 4 bases removed from V and 0 bases from J, the gap between germline ends came to 5 bases. CDR1 and CDR2 from the germline V gene are MRHNA and SNTAGT.

This clonotype has a count of ten or more. The J gene is TRBJ2-7, the V gene TRBV6-2 or TRBV6-3; possible D gene TRBD2, 6 bases. Per the germline V gene, CDR1 is MNHEY and CDR2 is SVGEGT. The CDR3 contains 16 residues. V lost 0 bases and J 0 bases, leaving 12 bases between the germline ends. The CDR3, as DNA: TGTGCCAGCAGTTACTCAGTTAGCGGAAGCTCCTACGAGCAGTACTTC. Encoded protein: CASSYSVSGSSYEQYF.

This clonotype was observed many times. V gene TRBV6-2 or TRBV6-3 combines with J gene TRBJ2-5; 11 positions agree with TRBD2. Trimming cost V 0 bases and J 5 bases; bases outside gene matches: 2. Germline assignment: CDR1 MNHEY and CDR2 SVGEGT. This CDR3 has 15 residues. CDR3 DNA: TGTGCCAGCAGTTACTCGACTAGCGGGACGGAGACCCAGTACTTC. It translates to CASSYSTSGTETQYF.

This clonotype has a count of ten or more. The V gene is TRBV20-1, the J gene TRBJ2-7; D is uncertain. Trimming took 3 bases from V and 0 from J, leaving 9 bases between them. Germline V gives CDR1 DFQATT, CDR2 SNEGSKA (reference sequence). There are 13 residues in the CDR3. CDR3 region: CSARSSDSYEQYF. The CDR3 nucleotides read TGCAGTGCTAGGTCGTCCGACTCCTACGAGCAGTACTTC.

This clonotype showed up many times. The chain is built from TRBV6-5 and TRBJ1-1; D remains ambiguous. Trimming pared 9 bases from V and 4 bases from J, leaving 24 bases between. This CDR3 is built from 16 residues. Germline V gene data show CDR1 as MNHEY and CDR2 as SVGAGI. The CDR3 reads CASVPPANRRSTEAFF. In DNA form, the CDR3 reads TGTGCCAGTGTTCCACCTGCTAATCGTAGGAGCACTGAAGCTTTCTTT.

This clonotype was detected many times. V and J are TRBV29-1 and TRBJ1-2; D may be TRBD1 (5 bases). With 2 bases removed from V and 8 bases from J, the gap between germline ends came to 12 bases. Germline values: CDR1 SQVTM, CDR2 ANQGSEA. CDR3 length: 12 amino acids. The CDR3 DNA follows: TGCAGCGTTGAACGACAGCTAGGCGGCTACACCTTC. Translating gives CSVERQLGGYTF.

J is TRBJ1-2 and V is TRBV28; weak D call: TRBD1 (6 bases). V lost 8 bases, J lost 3 bases, and 13 bases lay in between. The CDR3 extends over 13 amino acids. Germline V gene lookup returns CDR1 MDHEN and CDR2 SYDVKM. DNA of the CDR3: TGTGCCAGCGGGATTACAGGGTACTATGGCTACACCTTC. It is translated as CASGITGYYGYTF.

This clonotype was counted ten times or more. CDR3 bases: TGCGCCAGCAGCCAAGCCCTGGGCGCTGAAGCTTTCTTT. Encoded protein: CASSQALGAEAFF. The rearrangement joins TRBV4-1 to TRBJ1-1; D unresolved. Germline loops: CDR1 MGHRA, CDR2 YSYEKL. The CDR3 extends over 13 amino acids. V was cut by 1 base and J by 6 bases, with 9 bases left in between.

This clonotype was observed at least ten times. The gene calls are TRBV19 and TRBJ1-1; no reliable D call. The CDR3 loop spans 13 amino acids. V lost 6 bases and J lost 4, with 12 bases in between. Germline V gives CDR1 LNHDA, CDR2 SQIVND (reference sequence). The CDR3 region has the DNA TGTGCCAGTAGCACGGGTTTTGGCACTGAAGCTTTCTTT. Residues: CASSTGFGTEAFF.

This clonotype was found many times. The chain recombines TRBV30 with TRBJ2-7, with 7 bases aligning to TRBD2. Germline lookup yields CDR1 GTSNPN and CDR2 SVGIG (reference sequence). The CDR3 has 12 residues. The V and J ends lost 2 bases and 3 bases, in that order; junction bases with no gene match: 1. CDR3 DNA: TGTGCCTGGAGTCTAGCGGACTACGAGCAGTACTTC. Its protein product is CAWSLADYEQYF.

This clonotype came up many times. The V gene is TRBV7-8, the J gene TRBJ2-7; perhaps TRBD2 as D (5 bases). Germline loops: CDR1 SGHVS, CDR2 FQNEAQ. The length of the CDR3 is 14 residues. The V end lost 5 bases, the J end lost 1 base, and 12 bases lay between the germline ends. This CDR3 is CASSASSASYEQYF. DNA for the CDR3: TGTGCCAGCAGCGCAAGTAGCGCTTCCTACGAGCAGTACTTC.

The count of this clonotype is one. J is TRBJ2-5 and V is TRBV11-2, with 9 bases identical to TRBD2. From germline, CDR1 is SGHAT and CDR2 FQNNGV. The CDR3 has 17 amino acids. The junction had 11 bases not matched to a gene; V was cut back by 5 bases and J by 1 base. CDR3 DNA sequence: TGTGCCAGCAGCCCCGGAAATAGCGGGAGCCCCCAAGAGACCCAGTACTTC. Translation gives CASSPGNSGSPQETQYF.

Many counts were recorded for this clonotype. The genes are TRBV30 and TRBJ1-2; TRBD1 matches at 10 bases. Trimming at V came to 3 bases and at J to 3 bases, leaving 13 bases not matched to a gene. The CDR3 has 17 amino acids. Germline loops: CDR1 GTSNPN, CDR2 SVGIG (reference sequence). This chain's CDR3 is CAWRVRDRGMSDYGYTF. CDR3 bases: TGTGCCTGGAGGGTCCGGGACAGGGGAATGAGTGACTATGGCTACACCTTC.

V is TRBV3-1 and J is TRBJ2-7, with D perhaps matching TRBD1 (6 bases). Germline V gene data show CDR1 as LGHDT and CDR2 as YNNKEL (reference sequence). V was cut by 1 base and J by 2 bases, with 15 bases left in between. The CDR3 consists of 16 residues. In DNA, the CDR3 is TGTGCCAGCAGCCAAGGATCCGGGACATCAGCCTACGAGCAGTACTTC. This gives the protein CASSQGSGTSAYEQYF.

This clonotype occurred many times. V gene TRBV6-2 or TRBV6-3 combines with J gene TRBJ1-5; no firm D call. CDR1 MNHEY and CDR2 SVGEGT come from the germline V gene. The CDR3 length is 13 residues. The V end was cut by 1 base, the J end by 5 bases, with 6 bases between. CDR3: CASSYWRDQPQHF. The CDR3 coding sequence is TGTGCCAGCAGTTACTGGCGAGATCAGCCCCAGCATTTT.